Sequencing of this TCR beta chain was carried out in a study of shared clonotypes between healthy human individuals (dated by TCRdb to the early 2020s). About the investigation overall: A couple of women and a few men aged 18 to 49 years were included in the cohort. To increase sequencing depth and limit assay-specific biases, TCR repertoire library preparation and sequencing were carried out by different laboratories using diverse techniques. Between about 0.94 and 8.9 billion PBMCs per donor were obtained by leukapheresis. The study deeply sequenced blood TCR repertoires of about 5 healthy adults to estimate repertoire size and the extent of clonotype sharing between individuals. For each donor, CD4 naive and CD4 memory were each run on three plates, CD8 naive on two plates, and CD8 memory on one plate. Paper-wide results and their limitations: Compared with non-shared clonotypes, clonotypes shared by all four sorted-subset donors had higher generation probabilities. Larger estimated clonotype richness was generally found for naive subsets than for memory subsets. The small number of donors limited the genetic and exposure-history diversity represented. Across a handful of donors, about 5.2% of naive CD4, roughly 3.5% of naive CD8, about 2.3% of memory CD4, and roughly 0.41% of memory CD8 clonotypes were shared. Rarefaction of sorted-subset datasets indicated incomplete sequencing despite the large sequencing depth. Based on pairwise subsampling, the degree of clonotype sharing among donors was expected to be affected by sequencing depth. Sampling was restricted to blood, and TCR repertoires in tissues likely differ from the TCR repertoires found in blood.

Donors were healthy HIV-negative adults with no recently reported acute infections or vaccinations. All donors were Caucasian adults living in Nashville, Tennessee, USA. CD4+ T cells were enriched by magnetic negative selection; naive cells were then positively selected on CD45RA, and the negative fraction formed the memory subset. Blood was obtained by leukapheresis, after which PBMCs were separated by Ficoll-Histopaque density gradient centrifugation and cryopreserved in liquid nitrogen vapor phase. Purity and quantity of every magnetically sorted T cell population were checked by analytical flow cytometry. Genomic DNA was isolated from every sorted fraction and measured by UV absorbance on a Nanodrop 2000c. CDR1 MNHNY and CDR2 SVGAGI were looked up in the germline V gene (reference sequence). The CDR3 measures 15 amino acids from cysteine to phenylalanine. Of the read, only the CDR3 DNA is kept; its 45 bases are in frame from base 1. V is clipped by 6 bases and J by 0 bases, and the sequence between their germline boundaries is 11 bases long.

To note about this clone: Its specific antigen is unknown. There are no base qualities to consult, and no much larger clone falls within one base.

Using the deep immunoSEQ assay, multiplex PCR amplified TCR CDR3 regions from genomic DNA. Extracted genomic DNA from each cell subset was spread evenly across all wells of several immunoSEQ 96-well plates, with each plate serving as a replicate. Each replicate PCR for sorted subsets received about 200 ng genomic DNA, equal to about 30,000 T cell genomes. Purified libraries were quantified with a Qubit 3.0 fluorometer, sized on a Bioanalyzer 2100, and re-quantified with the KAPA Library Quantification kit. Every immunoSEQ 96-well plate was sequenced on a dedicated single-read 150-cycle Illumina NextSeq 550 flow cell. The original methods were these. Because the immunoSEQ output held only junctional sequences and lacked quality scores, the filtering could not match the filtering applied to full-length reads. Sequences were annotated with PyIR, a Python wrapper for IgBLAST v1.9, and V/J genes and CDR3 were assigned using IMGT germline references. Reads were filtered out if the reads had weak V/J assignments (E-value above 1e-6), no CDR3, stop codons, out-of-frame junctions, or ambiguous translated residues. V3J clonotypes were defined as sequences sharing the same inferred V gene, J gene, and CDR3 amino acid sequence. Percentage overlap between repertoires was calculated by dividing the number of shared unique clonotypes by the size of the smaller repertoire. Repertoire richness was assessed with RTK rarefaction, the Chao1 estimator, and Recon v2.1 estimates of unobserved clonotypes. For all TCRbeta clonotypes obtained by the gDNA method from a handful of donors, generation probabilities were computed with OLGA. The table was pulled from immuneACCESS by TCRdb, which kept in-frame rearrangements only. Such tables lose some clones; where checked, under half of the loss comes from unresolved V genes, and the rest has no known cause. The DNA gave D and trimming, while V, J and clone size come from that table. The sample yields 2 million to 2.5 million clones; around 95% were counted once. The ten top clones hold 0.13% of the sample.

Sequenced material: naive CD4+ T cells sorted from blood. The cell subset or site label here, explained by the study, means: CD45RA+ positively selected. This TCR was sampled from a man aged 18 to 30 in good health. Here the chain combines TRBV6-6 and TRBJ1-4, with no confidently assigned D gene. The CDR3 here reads CASSPGPATNEKLFF. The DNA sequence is TGTGCCAGCAGCCCAGGTCCTGCAACTAATGAAAAACTGTTTTTT.